This T cell receptor (beta chain) was observed in a study of T cells after yellow fever vaccination. Regarding the study as a whole: Abundant clonotypes from the bulk population could have been carried over as contaminants into FACS-sorted repertoires. Post-booster samples contained most primary-vaccination clones (approximately 96% CD4, about 87% CD8). CD4 and CD8 compartments shared a small share of clonotypes.

TCRdb redid the calling of the 5' RACE reads with MiXCR, one entry per CDR3 protein. The data show 300,000 to 400,000 distinct CDR3 sequences, more than 8.5% seen once. A few counts support this clonotype. Its antigen is undetermined. The V gene's germline CDR1 is LGHNA and CDR2 YSLEER. CDR3 length: 15 amino acids. The V and J ends lost 1 base and 3 bases respectively, with 11 bases between them. The chain joins TRBV4-3 to TRBJ2-3, with D perhaps matching TRBD1 (5 bases). This receptor was identified in a man aged 18 to 30 who received the YFV17D yellow fever vaccine. The sequences come from PBMCs, collected on the day of the first yellow fever vaccination. The CDR3 reads CASSQGAGLTDTQYF. The CDR3 nucleotides are TGCGCCAGCAGCCAAGGGGCAGGGTTGACAGATACGCAGTATTTT.